This TCR beta chain was sequenced during a study of cytomegalovirus exposure and HLA in healthy donors. Looking at the study overall: The roughly 110 validation repertoires were produced on the same platform as the roughly 660 repertoires of the first cohort. This was reported in a later analysis.

Per germline, CDR1 SGHTA and CDR2 FQGNSA. The junction had 11 bases not matched to a gene; V was cut back by 5 bases and J by 2 bases. The CDR3 spans 18 residues. The validation cohort, a group of more than 100 subjects, included the donors and was separate from the roughly 700-subject first cohort. Turning to this clone: The antigen is not known.

Generated by immunoSEQ multiplex PCR, the TCRdb table keeps only in-frame clones and is missing some. Counted here are about 56,000 clones, more than 90% occurring once; the ten biggest clones make up 1.1%. Points from the study as a whole: The authors listed about 170 TCR beta chains as cytomegalovirus-associated.

This clonotype was sampled from a man in his late teens or twenties in good health and CMV-seronegative. The chain employs TRBV7-2 and TRBJ2-7; 14 bases match TRBD2. Sequencing input: PBMCs. The CDR3 is CASSPPGLAGAAPYEQYF. In DNA form, the CDR3 reads TGTGCCAGCAGCCCCCCGGGACTAGCGGGAGCCGCCCCCTACGAGCAGTACTTC.